The T cell receptor beta chain described here comes from a study of blood T cell repertoires in COVID-19. Study as a whole: The United States, Italy and Spain were the sources of the acute and convalescent COVID-19 samples.

The table came from immunoSEQ multiplex PCR; TCRdb's copy has only in-frame clones and leaves some out. The sample has 250,000 or so clones; 86% are singletons. Sequenced material: peripheral blood. This TCR was recovered from a man at least 80 years old with acute or convalescent COVID-19.

This CDR3 is CATSDLSGSHQETQYF. The CDR3 coding sequence is TGTGCCACCAGTGATTTGTCCGGGAGCCACCAAGAGACCCAGTACTTC. The J gene is TRBJ2-5, the V gene TRBV24-1; D perhaps matches TRBD2 (6 bases). Germline assignment: CDR1 KGHDR and CDR2 SFDVKD. Trimming took 0 bases from V and 0 from J, leaving 10 bases between them. The CDR3 loop spans 16 amino acids.